This record looks at one T cell receptor beta chain sequence and its context. This record belongs to a study of OX40 agonist ivuxolimab in advanced cancers. The repertoire was sequenced with immunoSEQ multiplex PCR; TCRdb's copy has only in-frame clones and lacks some. This table holds about 100,000 clones, nearly 90% found once. The sequence was obtained from an adult with an advanced solid tumor such as melanoma, head and neck, liver or kidney cancer. Material: CD4+ or CD8+ T cells sorted from blood, obtained in a trial of the OX40 agonist ivuxolimab.

The CDR3 loop reads CASRREGRNEKLFF. CDR3 in DNA: TGTGCCAGCAGACGTGAGGGGCGGAATGAAAAACTGTTTTTT. This chain joins TRBV5-4 and TRBJ1-4, with a tentative D call TRBD1 (5 bases). Germline CDR1 reads SGHNT; CDR2 reads YYREEE (reference sequence). Trimming shortened V by 5 bases and J by 5 bases, and 13 bases separated the two germline ends. The CDR3 length is 14 residues.